This is a list of T cell receptor beta chains from one sample in a study of identical twins. TCRdb passed the 5' RACE reads through MiXCR, listing each CDR3 protein once. The sample has 350,000 or so distinct CDR3 sequences; roughly 9% are singletons. Sequencing was carried out using naive T cells sorted from blood. The source is a woman aged 50 to 65 in good health. Both conserved end residues are part of each CDR3. A D gene is named only where the DNA matches it firmly. Clone size is not always given. Where it is, it says once, few, many or a class for expanded clones.

.,TRBJ2-1,TRBV5-1,many,TGCGCCAGCAGCTTGAGCATTAGTGAGCAATCTCAGTTCTTC,CASSLSISEQSQFF
TRBD2,TRBJ2-3,TRBV20-1,few,TGCAGTGCTAGAGAGTTAAGCGGGAGGGGCACGCAGTATTTT,CSARELSGRGTQYF
.,TRBJ2-4,TRBV5-1,many,TGCGCCAGCAGCTTGCAGGGGCGCATTCAGTACTTC,CASSLQGRIQYF
.,TRBJ2-5,TRBV9,.,TGTGCCAGCAGCGTAGAACCTATCCAAGAGACGCAGTACTTC,CASSVEPIQETQYF
.,TRBJ2-3,TRBV24-1,many,TGTGCCACCCAGAGAGACCGGAGCACAGATACGCAGTATTTT,CATQRDRSTDTQYF
.,TRBJ1-1,TRBV3-1,few,TGTGCCAGCAGCCAATCCGCTTCGGGGGCTTTCTTT,CASSQSASGAFF
TRBD2,TRBJ2-7,TRBV20-1,many,TGCAGTGCTAGAGCCCCGGGGGGGTCCGAGCAGTACTTC,CSARAPGGSEQYF
TRBD2,TRBJ2-7,TRBV4-1,few,TGCGCCAGCAGCCAAGCCCCCGGGAGGGACTACGAGCAGTACTTC,CASSQAPGRDYEQYF
.,TRBJ1-6,TRBV7-2,.,TGTGCCAGCAGCTCCCGGGGAGGGATATCACCCCTCCACTTT,CASSSRGGISPLHF
.,TRBJ1-2,TRBV10-3,.,TGTGCCATCAGCACAGGGAGCTATGGCTACACCTTC,CAISTGSYGYTF
.,TRBJ2-7,TRBV5-1,many,TGCGCCAGCAGGCCCGCGACAGATTCCTACGAGCAGTACTTC,CASRPATDSYEQYF
.,TRBJ1-5,TRBV2,few,TGTGCCAGCAGTGAAGGGCGGAATAATCAGCCCCAGCATTTT,CASSEGRNNQPQHF
.,TRBJ2-1,TRBV7-2,many,TGTGCCAGCAGCTTAGTAGCGGAGCCCAACAATGAGCAGTTCTTC,CASSLVAEPNNEQFF